These T cell receptor beta chains were read from a single sample in a study of tumor-infiltrating lymphocytes in primary liver carcinoma. TCRdb reprocessed the multiplex PCR reads via MiXCR and lists one record per CDR3 protein. Here the sample spans over 250,000 distinct CDR3 sequences, approximately 54% being singletons. Sequenced: peripheral blood. These receptors all come from a woman in her twenties or thirties with primary liver carcinoma and hepatitis B virus infection. Each CDR3 is given with its conserved first and last residue. D genes are given only for firm matches. Size is stated for part of the rows, as once, few or many counts, or as a class when the clone is expanded.

>few|TRBJ2-3|TRBD1|TRBV28
TGTGCCAGCAGGGGTCGAACAGGGGGCCCCACAGATACGCAGTATTTT
CASRGRTGGPTDTQYF
>many|TRBJ2-3|-|TRBV29-1
TGCAGCGTCCGAGGGGGGAGAAGCACAGATACGCAGTATTTT
CSVRGGRSTDTQYF
>-|TRBJ2-7|TRBD2|TRBV11-2
TGTGCCAGCAGCTTAGATAGGGAAACGGGAGGCCTGGGAGAACAGTACTTC
CASSLDRETGGLGEQYF
>once|TRBJ2-7|TRBD2|TRBV4-3
TGCGCTAGCAGCCCGACGCCTGTAGCGGGGGCCTACGAGCGGTACTTC
CASSPTPVAGAYERYF
>few|TRBJ1-1|-|TRBV4-1
TGCGCCAGCAGCCAAGCCCGGAACACTGAAGCTTTCTTT
CASSQARNTEAFF
>-|TRBJ1-4|-|TRBV11-2
TGTTCCAGCAGCTTAGAGTGGAGTAGGATTGGAAAACTGATTTTT
CSSSLEWSRIGKLIF
>-|TRBJ2-7|-|TRBV4-3
TGCGCCGGCAGCCAAGAGAGGCGGGGGCTTTACGAGCAGTACTTC
CAGSQERRGLYEQYF
>-|TRBJ2-7|-|TRBV5-4
-
CASSLVGQGNEQHF
>-|TRBJ2-2|-|TRBV6-2/TRBV6-3
TGTGCCAGCACTGACAGGAATGAACACGGGGAGCTGTTTTTT
CASTDRNEHGELFF
>-|TRBJ2-3|TRBD2|TRBV4-2
TGTGCCAGCAGCCAAGATGGAAGCGGGATTGGCGATACGCAGTATTTT
CASSQDGSGIGDTQYF
>-|TRBJ2-2|TRBD1|TRBV12-3/TRBV12-4
TGTGCCAGCGTTCGTGACAGGGGTACCGGGGAGCTGTTTTTT
CASVRDRGTGELFF
>many|TRBJ2-1|TRBD2|TRBV4-1
TGCGCCAGCAGCCTCGCCCCCGGGACTAGCCTACACAATGAGCAGTTCTTC
CASSLAPGTSLHNEQFF
>-|TRBJ2-7|-|TRBV20-1
TGCAGTGCTAGAGATCTCACAGGCAGCTACGAGCAGTACTTC
CSARDLTGSYEQYF
>few|TRBJ2-1|TRBD2|TRBV6-2/TRBV6-3
TGTGCCAGCAGTTACCGGGCTAGCGGGAGGGTTAATGAGCAGTTCTTC
CASSYRASGRVNEQFF
>once|TRBJ1-3|-|TRBV13
TGTGCCAGCAGCTTAGCCAGGTCGTCTGGAAACACCATATATTTT
CASSLARSSGNTIYF